The 5 T cell receptor beta chains presented below share a single source sample, sequenced in a study of OX40 agonist ivuxolimab in advanced cancers. This table comes from immunoSEQ multiplex PCR, and its TCRdb copy is limited to in-frame clones, with some not included. The sample gives 55,000 to 70,000 clones, under 90% of which show up once; 1.2% is in the top ten. The material sequenced was CD4+ or CD8+ T cells sorted from blood, taken in a trial of the OX40 agonist ivuxolimab. Receptors originate from an adult with an advanced solid tumor such as melanoma, head and neck, liver or kidney cancer.

The V call is TRBV2, the J call TRBJ2-3; no reliable D call. This CDR3 contains 14 residues. V lost 5 bases to trimming and J lost 2 bases, with 11 bases between them. Germline V gene sequence: CDR1 SNHLY, CDR2 FYNNEI. DNA of the CDR3: TGTGCCAGCAGTTCCCGGTCTTTCACAGATACGCAGTATTTT. It is translated as CASSSRSFTDTQYF.

The chain combines TRBV6-5 with TRBJ2-1; the match to TRBD2 covers 7 bases. Germline assignment: CDR1 MNHEY and CDR2 SVGAGI. There are 13 residues in the CDR3. V was clipped by 6 bases and J by 4 bases; unmatched bases: 3. Here the CDR3 DNA reads TGTGCCAGCAGGGCTAGCGGTTACAATGAGCAGTTCTTC. Its translation is CASRASGYNEQFF.

V usage is TRBV6-1 and J usage is TRBJ1-1, with 8 bases that match TRBD1. The V and J ends lost 8 bases and 0 bases, in that order; junction bases with no gene match: 2. The germline gives CDR1 MNHNS, CDR2 SASEGT. The CDR3 totals 13 residues. CDR3 sequence: CASGQGVNTEAFF. Here the CDR3 DNA reads TGTGCCAGCGGACAGGGAGTGAACACTGAAGCTTTCTTT.

In this sample, this clone turned up once. V and J are TRBV7-3 and TRBJ2-5; 8 nucleotides match TRBD1. The V gene's germline CDR1 is SGHTA and CDR2 FQGTGA. V lost 4 bases and J lost 5; bases outside the gene matches: 15. There are 17 residues in the CDR3. This chain's CDR3 is CASSSGGTGQREETQYF. The CDR3 DNA follows: TGTGCCAGCAGCTCAGGGGGGACAGGCCAAAGGGAGGAGACCCAGTACTTC.

J is TRBJ2-1 and V is TRBV5-6, with 7 bases fitting TRBD1. Unmatched junction bases numbered 4, after V lost 3 bases and J lost 1 base. Germline V gene lookup returns CDR1 SGHDT and CDR2 YYEEEE. This CDR3 has 15 amino acids. CDR3 sequence (DNA): TGTGCCAGCAGCTCACAGGGGAAGTCCTACAATGAGCAGTTCTTC. Its protein product is CASSSQGKSYNEQFF. The full variable domain, with the rest looked up from reference TRBV5-6 and TRBJ2-1, is DAGVTQSPTHLIKTRGQQVTLRCSPKSGHDTVSWYQQALGQGPQFIFQYYEEEERQRGNFPDRFSGHQFPNYSSELNVNALLLGDSALYLCASSSQGKSYNEQFFGPGTRLTVL.